This T cell receptor beta chain originates from a study of PD-L1 blockade in urothelial cancer. Study information: Patients started atezolizumab around 2014, 1,200 mg intravenously every 3 weeks.

Generated by immunoSEQ multiplex PCR, the TCRdb table keeps only in-frame clones and is missing some. This table holds about 41,000 clones, approximately 81% found once. Time point reported: peripheral blood 6 weeks after treatment start. V lost 0 bases, J lost 0 bases, and 10 bases lay in between. CDR1 and CDR2 (germline): SGDLS, YYNGEE. The CDR3 runs 15 residues. This TCR was sampled from a man between 65 and 79 years old with urothelial cancer. This specimen was PBMCs, taken around atezolizumab (anti-PD-L1) treatment. The rearrangement joins TRBV9 to TRBJ2-7; D is perhaps TRBD2 (7 bases). CDR3 nucleotides: TGTGCCAGCAGCGTAGCGGGGGGCTTCTCCTACGAGCAGTACTTC. It translates to CASSVAGGFSYEQYF.